The 2 T cell receptor beta chains in this list originate from one sample, sequenced in a study of T cells in Graves' hyperthyroidism and ophthalmopathy (dated by TCRdb to 2018 to 2020). The library was prepared using multiplex PCR. Sequenced using an Illumina HiSeq 2000. The TCR beta CDR3 regions were amplified from RNA transcripts. A first-round RT-PCR of the TCR CDR3 used the HTBI primer set with the Qiagen OneStep RT-PCR kit. The raw public data were reprocessed by TCRdb itself: fastp quality trimming at Q25, MiXCR clonotype calling, in-frame beta chains only. Each record represents a unique CDR3 protein, reported with the most common genes and DNA among its rows. In this sample the table shows around 500,000 distinct CDR3 sequences, about 16% of which occur a single time. Jointly, the top ten make up roughly 29% of the sample. The sequencing input was blood. The origin of the receptors is a woman aged 30 to 39 with Graves' ophthalmopathy.

This clonotype occurred a few times. The V call is TRBV7-9, the J call TRBJ2-7, with a tentative D call TRBD1 (5 bases). The CDR3 spans 13 residues. Germline V gives CDR1 SEHNR, CDR2 FQNEAQ (reference sequence). V was cut by 1 base and J by 6 bases, with 10 bases left in between. CDR3 nucleotide sequence: TGTGCCAGCAGCTTAGTTTCAGGGCGCGAGCAGTACTTC. Its protein is CASSLVSGREQYF.

This clonotype was counted only a few times. The chain joins TRBV4-1 to TRBJ2-5; maybe TRBD1 (5 bases). V was trimmed by 1 base and J by 5 bases, leaving 14 bases between them. The CDR3 runs to 15 residues. Per the germline V gene, CDR1 is MGHRA and CDR2 is YSYEKL. The CDR3 DNA reads TGCGCCAGCAGCCAAGCGTTAGGACATAAGGAGACCCAGTACTTC. It yields the protein CASSQALGHKETQYF.